This is a list of T cell receptor beta chains from one sample in a study of blood T cells in healthy people across ages. MiXCR, applied by TCRdb to the 5' RACE reads, yields one record per CDR3 protein. The table records roughly 800,000 distinct CDR3 sequences, about 25% of them present only once. These same data were also listed under a study on T cells of mothers and their children.

Source material: blood. The receptor set was obtained from a boy aged 10-17 years in good health. CDR3s include the opening cysteine and the closing phenylalanine or tryptophan. A D gene is named only where the DNA matches it firmly. Expanded clones get a size class; other rows say once, few or many, or leave the size out.

J | D | V | size | CDR3 | DNA
TRBJ2-5 | . | TRBV29-1 | . | CSVSGDLGAQYF | TGCAGCGTTTCCGGAGACCTGGGGGCCCAGTACTTC
TRBJ2-7 | . | TRBV7-7 | few | CASSPSYGPLGLCEQYF | TGTGCTAGCAGCCCCTCGTACGGACCTCTGGGTTTGTGCGAGCAGTACTTC
TRBJ2-5 | TRBD1 | TRBV7-2 | few | CANSLDRVLETQYF | TGTGCCAACAGCTTGGACAGGGTTTTAGAGACCCAGTACTTC
TRBJ2-2 | . | TRBV7-2 | . | CASSAVEGGTGELFF | TGTGCCAGCAGCGCAGTAGAAGGCGGCACCGGGGAGCTGTTTTTT
TRBJ2-3 | . | TRBV11-1 | . | CASSSERGGNTDTQYF | TGTGCCAGCAGTTCCGAAAGGGGGGGCAACACAGATACGCAGTATTTT
TRBJ2-5 | . | TRBV15 | few | CATRDLPRETQYF | TGTGCCACCCGAGACCTCCCTCGGGAGACCCAGTACTTC
TRBJ2-7 | TRBD1 | TRBV27 | . | CASSPKGGGTAYEQYF | TGTGCCAGCAGCCCTAAAGGGGGTGGGACAGCCTACGAGCAGTACTTC
TRBJ2-7 | . | TRBV28 | . | CASIGSGLSYEQYF | TGTGCCAGCATCGGTTCAGGTTTAAGTTACGAGCAGTACTTC
TRBJ2-1 | . | TRBV7-3 | few | CASSTNVGTSTNEQFF | TGTGCCAGCAGTACCAACGTGGGGACCTCCACTAATGAGCAGTTCTTC
TRBJ2-5 | . | TRBV5-1 | few | CASRPLGPQETQYF | TGCGCCAGCAGACCCCTCGGACCCCAAGAGACCCAGTACTTC
TRBJ2-2 | TRBD1 | TRBV4-3 | . | CASSQDRDRGRELFF | TGCGCCAGCAGCCAAGATAGGGACAGGGGCCGGGAGCTGTTTTTT
TRBJ2-5 | . | TRBV28 | . | CATTGGSQETQYF | TGCGCCACCACCGGGGGCAGTCAGGAGACCCAGTACTTC
TRBJ2-1 | . | TRBV24-1 | . | CATSGTKGVNEQFF | TGTGCCACCAGTGGGACAAAAGGGGTAAATGAGCAGTTCTTC
TRBJ2-3 | TRBD1 | TRBV10-3 | . | CAISVGQSTDTQYF | TGTGCCATCAGTGTGGGACAGAGCACAGATACGCAGTATTTT
TRBJ2-4 | . | TRBV20-1 | few | CSARPSVRGGDIQYF | TGCAGTGCTAGACCCTCCGTCAGGGGAGGGGACATTCAGTACTTC
TRBJ2-1 | . | TRBV10-3 | . | CAISATGTDNEQFF | TGTGCCATCAGCGCAACTGGAACCGACAATGAGCAGTTCTTC
TRBJ1-1 | TRBD1 | TRBV9 | . | CASSGIRTGGQNTEAFF | TGTGCCAGCAGCGGCATTAGGACAGGGGGCCAGAACACTGAAGCTTTCTTT
TRBJ2-1 | TRBD1 | TRBV7-9 | few | CASSTGQGENEQFF | TGTGCCAGCAGCACAGGACAGGGTGAAAATGAGCAGTTCTTC
TRBJ2-7 | . | TRBV20-1 | once | CSARPGAAYEQYF | TGCAGTGCACGACCGGGGGCCGCATACGAGCAGTACTTC
TRBJ2-1 | TRBD2 | TRBV3-1 | many | CASSRASDRGVGDEQFF | TGTGCCAGCAGCCGAGCCTCGGACCGGGGGGTGGGAGATGAGCAGTTCTTC
TRBJ2-2 | . | TRBV12-3/TRBV12-4 | . | CASSRDGPNTGELFF | TGTGCCAGCAGTCGGGACGGGCCGAACACCGGGGAGCTGTTTTTT
TRBJ2-5 | TRBD2 | TRBV9 | few | CASSVGGRGETQYF | TGTGCCAGCAGCGTAGGCGGGAGGGGGGAGACCCAGTACTTC
TRBJ2-7 | . | TRBV20-1 | . | CSARSANSYEQYF | TGCAGTGCTAGATCGGCCAACTCCTACGAGCAGTACTTC
TRBJ2-1 | . | TRBV28 | . | CASSSPGSAWGENIFNNEQFF | TGTGCCAGCAGCTCCCCAGGGTCAGCATGGGGGGAGAATATCTTTAACAATGAGCAGTTCTTC
TRBJ2-3 | . | TRBV14 | . | CASSHNPGDTQYF | TGTGCCAGCAGCCATAACCCAGGGGATACGCAGTATTTT
TRBJ2-3 | . | TRBV11-2 | few | CASSSRTERPTDTQYF | TGTGCCAGCAGCTCTCGGACTGAAAGACCCACAGATACGCAGTATTTT
TRBJ1-1 | TRBD1 | TRBV7-9 | few | CASSYGTGRMNTEAFF | TGTGCCAGCAGCTATGGGACAGGGCGAATGAACACTGAAGCTTTCTTT
TRBJ2-1 | TRBD1 | TRBV19 | . | CASSPDRGGSYNEQFF | TGTGCCAGTAGTCCCGACAGGGGTGGGTCCTACAATGAGCAGTTCTTC
TRBJ2-2 | . | TRBV11-1 | . | CASSLVLSPGELFF | TGTGCCAGCAGCTTAGTTTTGAGCCCCGGGGAGCTGTTTTTT
TRBJ2-5 | . | TRBV5-1 | few | CASSWAGGETQYF | TGCGCCAGCAGCTGGGCTGGGGGAGAGACCCAGTACTTC
TRBJ2-7 | . | TRBV7-3 | . | CASSLGGGHGEQYF | TGTGCCAGCAGCTTAGGCGGGGGCCACGGCGAGCAGTACTTC
TRBJ2-1 | . | TRBV5-6 | . | CASSWDNEQFF | TGTGCCAGCAGCTGGGACAATGAGCAGTTCTTC
TRBJ2-3 | . | TRBV11-3 | few | CASSLDRKGADTQYF | TGTGCCAGCAGCTTAGATCGAAAGGGCGCAGATACGCAGTATTTT
TRBJ1-6 | TRBD1 | TRBV4-3 | . | CASSQDTALGDRNSPLHF | TGCGCCAGCAGCCAAGATACAGCACTTGGGGACAGGAATTCACCCCTCCACTTT
TRBJ2-7 | . | TRBV7-2 | . | CASSPNRITYEQYF | TGTGCCAGCAGCCCTAACAGGATTACCTACGAGCAGTACTTC
TRBJ2-1 | TRBD2 | TRBV29-1 | . | CSVPRTSGYSYNEQFF | TGCAGCGTTCCGCGGACTAGCGGATACTCCTACAATGAGCAGTTCTTC
TRBJ2-5 | . | TRBV5-1 | few | CASSATGTRGTQYF | TGCGCCAGCAGCGCCACCGGGACACGGGGGACCCAGTACTTC
TRBJ2-5 | TRBD2 | TRBV3-1 | many | CASSHRAGVETQYF | TGTGCCAGCAGCCATCGAGCGGGGGTGGAGACCCAGTACTTC
TRBJ2-5 | TRBD1 | TRBV12-5 | few | CASGFFSTGAGPQETQYF | TGTGCTAGTGGTTTCTTCTCGACAGGGGCTGGCCCCCAAGAGACCCAGTACTTC
TRBJ1-1 | TRBD1 | TRBV12-3/TRBV12-4 | . | CASSLRQGASTEAFF | TGTGCCAGCAGTTTACGGCAGGGGGCGAGCACTGAAGCTTTCTTT
TRBJ1-2 | . | TRBV11-2 | . | CASSLDRERGYTF | TGTGCCAGCAGCTTAGATAGGGAGCGAGGCTACACCTTC
TRBJ2-7 | . | TRBV28 | . | CASSFDRIYEQYF | TGTGCCAGCAGTTTTGACAGAATCTACGAGCAGTACTTC
TRBJ1-1 | . | TRBV5-1 | few | CASSLLRVGRTEAFF | TGCGCCAGCAGCTTGCTTAGGGTGGGACGCACTGAAGCTTTCTTT
TRBJ2-3 | . | TRBV11-2 | few | CASSPNRVGDTQYF | TGTGCCAGCAGCCCTAACAGGGTAGGAGATACGCAGTATTTT
TRBJ2-5 | TRBD2 | TRBV27 | . | CASGYASGGTQETQYF | TGTGCCAGCGGTTACGCTAGCGGGGGGACTCAAGAGACCCAGTACTTC
TRBJ2-3 | TRBD1 | TRBV29-1 | . | CSAGDRGDTQYF | TGCAGCGCTGGGGACAGGGGTGATACGCAGTATTTT
TRBJ2-5 | . | TRBV7-9 | . | CASNFFLRGSGETQYF | TGTGCCAGCAACTTTTTCCTCCGGGGCTCCGGCGAGACCCAGTACTTC
TRBJ2-7 | . | TRBV20-1 | . | CSASGGFGFIYEQYF | TGCAGTGCTAGTGGGGGTTTTGGGTTCATCTACGAGCAGTACTTC
TRBJ2-1 | TRBD1 | TRBV11-2 | . | CASSPGTGWYEQFF | TGTGCCAGCAGCCCAGGGACAGGGTGGTATGAGCAGTTCTTC
TRBJ2-3 | TRBD1 | TRBV15 | few | CATSTRQGRFRSQYF | TGTGCCACCAGCACGCGACAGGGAAGGTTCAGGTCGCAGTATTTT
TRBJ2-2 | . | TRBV5-1 | once | CASSLVHGELFF | TGCGCCAGCAGCTTAGTTCACGGGGAGCTGTTTTTT
TRBJ2-4 | . | TRBV7-2 | few | CASSLRPGTPLAKNIQYF | TGTGCCAGCAGCTTAAGACCCGGAACCCCGTTAGCCAAAAACATTCAGTACTTC
TRBJ2-5 | . | TRBV28 | few | CASSLSGQGLQETQYF | TGTGCCAGCAGTTTATCCGGGCAGGGCCTTCAAGAGACCCAGTACTTC
TRBJ1-2 | . | TRBV5-1 | few | CASSLDVQADYGYTF | TGCGCCAGCAGCTTGGATGTACAGGCTGACTATGGCTACACCTTC